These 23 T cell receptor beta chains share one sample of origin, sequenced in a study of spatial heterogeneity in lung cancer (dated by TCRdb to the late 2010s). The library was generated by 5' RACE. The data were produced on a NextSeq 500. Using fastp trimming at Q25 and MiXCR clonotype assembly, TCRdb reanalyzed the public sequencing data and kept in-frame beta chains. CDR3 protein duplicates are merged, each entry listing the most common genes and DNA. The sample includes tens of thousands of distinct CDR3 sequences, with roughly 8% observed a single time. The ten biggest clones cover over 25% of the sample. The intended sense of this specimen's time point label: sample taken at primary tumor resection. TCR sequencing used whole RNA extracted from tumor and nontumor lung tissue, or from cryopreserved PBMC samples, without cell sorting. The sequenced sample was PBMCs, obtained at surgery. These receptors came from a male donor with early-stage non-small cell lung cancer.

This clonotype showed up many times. The CDR3 here is CATSETSGSGVDEQFF. The CDR3 DNA reads TGTGCCACCAGTGAAACTAGCGGGAGTGGGGTAGACGAGCAGTTCTTC. The chain is built from TRBV24-1 and TRBJ2-1, with 11 bases lining up with TRBD2. From germline, CDR1 is KGHDR and CDR2 SFDVKD. After removal of 4 bases from V and 10 bases from J, the junction contained 11 bases not matched to a gene. The CDR3 consists of 16 residues.

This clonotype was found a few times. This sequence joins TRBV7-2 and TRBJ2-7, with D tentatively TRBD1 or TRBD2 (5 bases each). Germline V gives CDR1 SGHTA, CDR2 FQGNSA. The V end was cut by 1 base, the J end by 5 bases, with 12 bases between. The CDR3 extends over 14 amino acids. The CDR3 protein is CASSLVGGSHEQYF. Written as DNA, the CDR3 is TGTGCCAGCAGCTTAGTTGGGGGTTCGCACGAGCAGTACTTC.

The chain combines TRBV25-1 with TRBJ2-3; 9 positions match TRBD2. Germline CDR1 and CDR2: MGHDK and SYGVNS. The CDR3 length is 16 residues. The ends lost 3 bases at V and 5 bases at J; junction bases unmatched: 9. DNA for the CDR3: TGTGCCAGCAGTGATACCGTACTAGCGGGTTTAGATACGCAGTATTTT. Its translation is CASSDTVLAGLDTQYF.

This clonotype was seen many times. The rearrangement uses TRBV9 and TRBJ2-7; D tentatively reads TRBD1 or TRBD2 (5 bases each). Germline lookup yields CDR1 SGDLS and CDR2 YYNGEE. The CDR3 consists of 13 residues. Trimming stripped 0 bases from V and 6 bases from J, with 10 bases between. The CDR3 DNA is TGTGCCAGCAGCGTAGGGGGCGAGGGCGAGCAGTACTTC. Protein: CASSVGGEGEQYF.

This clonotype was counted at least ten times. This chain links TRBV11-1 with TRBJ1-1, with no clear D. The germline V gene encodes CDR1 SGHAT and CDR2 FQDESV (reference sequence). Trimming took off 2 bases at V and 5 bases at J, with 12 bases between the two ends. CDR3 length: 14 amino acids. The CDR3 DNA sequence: TGTGCCAGCAGCTTATCTCGTTCCAGGACTGAAGCTTTCTTT. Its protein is CASSLSRSRTEAFF.

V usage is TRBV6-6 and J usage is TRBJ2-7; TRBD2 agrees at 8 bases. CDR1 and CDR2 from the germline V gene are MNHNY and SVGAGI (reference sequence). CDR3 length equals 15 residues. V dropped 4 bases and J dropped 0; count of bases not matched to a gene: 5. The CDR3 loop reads CASSLAGPSSYEQYV. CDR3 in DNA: TGTGCCAGCAGTTTAGCGGGACCGAGCTCCTACGAGCAGTACGTC.

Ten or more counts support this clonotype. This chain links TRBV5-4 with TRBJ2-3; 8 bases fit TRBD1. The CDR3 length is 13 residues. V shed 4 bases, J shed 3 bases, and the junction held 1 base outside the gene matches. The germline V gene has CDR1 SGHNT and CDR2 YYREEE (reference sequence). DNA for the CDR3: TGTGCCAGCAGCCGGACAGGGACAGATACGCAGTATTTT. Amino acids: CASSRTGTDTQYF.

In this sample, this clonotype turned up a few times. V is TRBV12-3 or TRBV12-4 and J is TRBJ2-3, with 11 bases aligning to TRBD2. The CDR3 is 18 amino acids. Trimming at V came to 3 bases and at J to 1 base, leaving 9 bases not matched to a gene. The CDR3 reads CASSLFSGRALGTDTQYF. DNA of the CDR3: TGTGCCAGCAGTTTGTTTAGCGGGAGGGCTTTAGGCACAGATACGCAGTATTTT.

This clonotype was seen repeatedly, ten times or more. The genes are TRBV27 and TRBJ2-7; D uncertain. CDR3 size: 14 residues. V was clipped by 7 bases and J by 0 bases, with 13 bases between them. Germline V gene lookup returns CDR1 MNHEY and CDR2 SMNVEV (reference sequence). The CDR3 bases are TGTGCCAGCAAAGCATTTCCTAGCTCCTACGAGCAGTACGTC. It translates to CASKAFPSSYEQYV.

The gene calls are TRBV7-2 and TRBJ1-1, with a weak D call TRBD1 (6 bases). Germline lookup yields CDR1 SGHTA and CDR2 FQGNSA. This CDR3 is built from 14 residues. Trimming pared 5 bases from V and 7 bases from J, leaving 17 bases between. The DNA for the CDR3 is TGTGCCAGCAGCCTCGATGGGGGGCGCATTGAAGCTTTCTTT. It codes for CASSLDGGRIEAFF.

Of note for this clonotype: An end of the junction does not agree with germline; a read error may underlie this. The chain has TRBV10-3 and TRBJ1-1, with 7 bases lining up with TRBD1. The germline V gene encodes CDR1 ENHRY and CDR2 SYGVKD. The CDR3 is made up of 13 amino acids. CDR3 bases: TGTGCCGTCAGAGGGGGCGCGAGGACTGAAGCTTTCTTT. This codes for CAVRGGARTEAFF.

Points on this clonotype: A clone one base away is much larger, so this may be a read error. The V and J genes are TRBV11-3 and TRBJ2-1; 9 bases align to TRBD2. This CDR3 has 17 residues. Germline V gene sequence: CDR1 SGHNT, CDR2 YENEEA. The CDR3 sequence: CTSSSREETSGLREQFF. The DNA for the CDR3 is TGTACCAGCAGCTCGCGAGAGGAGACTAGCGGCCTACGTGAGCAGTTCTTC.

The CDR3 DNA reads TGTGCCTGGAGGATAGGACCGAACACCGGGGAGCTGTTTTTT. Its protein product is CAWRIGPNTGELFF. The chain is built from TRBV30 and TRBJ2-2; no firm D call. Germline V CDR1 and CDR2: GTSNPN, SVGIG (reference sequence). This CDR3 spans 14 amino acids. Trimming took 3 bases from V and 0 from J, leaving 8 bases between them.

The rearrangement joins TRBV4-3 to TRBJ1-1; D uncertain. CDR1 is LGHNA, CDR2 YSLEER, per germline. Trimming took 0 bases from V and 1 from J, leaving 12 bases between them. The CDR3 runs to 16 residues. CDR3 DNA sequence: TGCGCCAGCAGCCAAGATGGGAGAATGGGGAACACTGAAGCTTTCTTT. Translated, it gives CASSQDGRMGNTEAFF.

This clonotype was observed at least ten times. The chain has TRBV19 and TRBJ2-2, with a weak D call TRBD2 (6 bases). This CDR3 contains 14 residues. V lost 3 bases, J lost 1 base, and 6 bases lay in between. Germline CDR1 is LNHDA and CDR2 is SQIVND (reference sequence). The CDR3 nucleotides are TGTGCCAGTAGTATGGGACTGAACACCGGGGAGCTGTTTTTT. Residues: CASSMGLNTGELFF. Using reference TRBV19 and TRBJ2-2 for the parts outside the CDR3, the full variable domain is DGGITQSPKYLFRKEGQNVTLSCEQNLNHDAMYWYRQDPGQGLRLIYYSQIVNDFQKGDIAEGYSVSREKKESFPLTVTSAQKNPTAFYLCASSMGLNTGELFFGEGSRLTVL.

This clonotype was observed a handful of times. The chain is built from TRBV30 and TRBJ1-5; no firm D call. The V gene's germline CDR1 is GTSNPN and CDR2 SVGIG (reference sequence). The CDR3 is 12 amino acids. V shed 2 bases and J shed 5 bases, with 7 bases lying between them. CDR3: CAWSSGDQPQHF. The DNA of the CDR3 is TGTGCCTGGAGTTCAGGTGATCAGCCCCAGCATTTT.

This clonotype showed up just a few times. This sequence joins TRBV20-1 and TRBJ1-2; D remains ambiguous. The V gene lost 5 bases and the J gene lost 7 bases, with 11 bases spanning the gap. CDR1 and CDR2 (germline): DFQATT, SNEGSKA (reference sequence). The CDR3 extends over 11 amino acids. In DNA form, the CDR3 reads TGCAGTGCTCAAACCCCCCCTGGCTACACCTTC. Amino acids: CSAQTPPGYTF.

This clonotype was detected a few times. The DNA for the CDR3 is TGTGCCAGCAGTTCGAGAGCCTGGGACCCCTACGAGCAGTACTTC. This gives the protein CASSSRAWDPYEQYF. This sequence joins TRBV6-5 and TRBJ2-7; the D gene could be TRBD1 or TRBD2 (5 bases each). Deletions cut 4 bases from V and 2 bases from J, with 15 bases between. CDR1 and CDR2 (germline): MNHEY, SVGAGI. CDR3 size: 15 residues.

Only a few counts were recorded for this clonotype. CDR3 in amino acids: CASSRRVSTDTQYF. The CDR3 DNA reads TGTGCCAGCAGCCGGAGGGTTAGCACAGATACGCAGTATTTT. The chain links TRBV3-1 to TRBJ2-3, with D tentatively TRBD2 (6 bases). The CDR3 length is 14 residues. CDR1 and CDR2 from the germline V gene are LGHDT and YNNKEL (reference sequence). The V and J ends lost 4 bases and 0 bases respectively, with 8 bases between them.

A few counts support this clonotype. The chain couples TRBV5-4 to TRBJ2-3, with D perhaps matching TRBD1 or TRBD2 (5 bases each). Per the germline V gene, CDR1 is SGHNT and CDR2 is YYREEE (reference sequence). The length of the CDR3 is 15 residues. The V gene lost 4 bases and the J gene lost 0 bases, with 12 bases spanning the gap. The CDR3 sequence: CASSRGAISTDTQYF. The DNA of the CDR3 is TGTGCCAGCAGCAGGGGAGCGATCAGCACAGATACGCAGTATTTT.

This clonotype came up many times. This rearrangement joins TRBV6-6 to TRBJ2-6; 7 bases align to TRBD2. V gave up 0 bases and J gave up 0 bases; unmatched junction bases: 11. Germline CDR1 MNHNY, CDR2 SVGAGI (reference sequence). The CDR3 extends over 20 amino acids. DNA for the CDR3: TGTGCCAGCAGTTACTCGAGGAGGGCGGGAGCGATCTCTGGGGCCAACGTCCTGACTTTC. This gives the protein CASSYSRRAGAISGANVLTF.

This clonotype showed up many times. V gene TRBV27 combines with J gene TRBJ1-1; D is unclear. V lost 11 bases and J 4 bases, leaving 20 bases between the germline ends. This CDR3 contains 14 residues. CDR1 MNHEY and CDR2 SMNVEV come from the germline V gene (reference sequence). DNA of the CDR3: TGTGCCTCCGCTGAAGACCCTCCACTCACTGAAGCTTTCTTT. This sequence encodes CASAEDPPLTEAFF.

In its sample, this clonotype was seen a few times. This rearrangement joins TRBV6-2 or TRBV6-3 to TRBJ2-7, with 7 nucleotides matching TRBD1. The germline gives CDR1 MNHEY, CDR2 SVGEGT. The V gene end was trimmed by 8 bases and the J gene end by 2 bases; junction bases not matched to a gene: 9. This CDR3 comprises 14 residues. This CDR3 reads CASQGDGFTYEQYF. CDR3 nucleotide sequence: TGTGCCAGCCAGGGGGACGGGTTTACCTACGAGCAGTACTTC.